Below, 24 T cell receptor beta chains from the same sample are listed, as sequenced in a study of OX40 agonist ivuxolimab in advanced cancers. Here immunoSEQ multiplex PCR was the method, and the copy in TCRdb shows in-frame clones only, minus some. The data show under 85,000 clones, 80% to 90% seen once. The sequencing used CD4+ or CD8+ T cells sorted from blood, collected in a trial of the OX40 agonist ivuxolimab. The receptors here all came from an adult with an advanced solid tumor such as melanoma, head and neck, liver or kidney cancer.

The chain couples TRBV5-1 to TRBJ2-2, with a possible D match to TRBD2 (6 bases). The V gene lost 3 bases and the J gene lost 4 bases, with 16 bases spanning the gap. The length of the CDR3 is 16 residues. The germline V gene encodes CDR1 SGHRS and CDR2 YFSETQ. In DNA form, the CDR3 reads TGCGCCAGCAGCTCGCCTGCTAGCGCGGGCACCGGGGAGCTGTTTTTT. It translates to CASSSPASAGTGELFF.

The V gene is TRBV21-1, the J gene TRBJ2-5. TRBV21-1 is classified as a pseudogene. The CDR3 is 10 amino acids. CDR3 nucleotides: TGTGCCAGCAGCAAAGGCCCCCAGTACTTC. Translating it yields CASSKGPQYF.

This rearrangement joins TRBV5-1 to TRBJ1-2; 7 nucleotides line up with TRBD1. Germline V lookup: CDR1 SGHRS, CDR2 YFSETQ. After removal of 4 bases from V and 8 bases from J, the junction contained 8 bases not matched to a gene. The CDR3 runs 13 residues. CDR3 loop: CASSLSTGEGYTF. CDR3 nucleotides: TGCGCCAGCAGCCTATCCACAGGGGAGGGCTACACCTTC.

The V call is TRBV5-1, the J call TRBJ1-2; a possible D gene is TRBD1 (6 bases). CDR1 SGHRS and CDR2 YFSETQ come from the germline V gene. CDR3 length: 16 residues. V was trimmed by 4 bases and J by 0 bases, leaving 16 bases between them. CDR3 DNA: TGCGCCAGCAGCGACAGAATAGGGGGGGCTAACTATGGCTACACCTTC. As protein: CASSDRIGGANYGYTF.

This clone appeared once. This sequence joins TRBV6-1 and TRBJ2-3; D ambiguous. Germline CDR1 is MNHNS and CDR2 is SASEGT. This CDR3 is built from 15 residues. Trimming took off 5 bases at V and 4 bases at J, with 16 bases between the two ends. CDR3 bases: TGTGCCAGCAGTCCACACTACCTTACTTCAGATACGCAGTATTTT. Protein product: CASSPHYLTSDTQYF.

This clone has just one count. V usage is TRBV5-6 and J usage is TRBJ1-5, with a weak D call TRBD1 (6 bases). The CDR3 contains 15 residues. Germline V CDR1 and CDR2: SGHDT, YYEEEE. Trimming pared 4 bases from V and 2 bases from J, leaving 13 bases between. The CDR3 DNA reads as TGTGCCAGCAGCGACAACCGACAGGGCAATCAGCCCCAGCATTTT. This translates into CASSDNRQGNQPQHF.

V usage is TRBV5-1 and J usage is TRBJ2-3, with D possibly matching TRBD1 (7 bases). The V and J ends lost 3 bases and 5 bases respectively, with 16 bases between them. Germline CDR1 is SGHRS and CDR2 is YFSETQ. This CDR3 is 15 amino acids long. CDR3 nucleotide sequence: TGCGCCAGCAGCTCCACAGGGGCCGGGAGAGATACGCAGTATTTT. This encodes CASSSTGAGRDTQYF.

The rearrangement links TRBV9 to TRBJ2-5; D is unclear. From germline, CDR1 is SGDLS and CDR2 YYNGEE. The CDR3 covers 14 residues. Trimming left V 4 bases short and J 4 bases short, with 14 bases between. DNA for the CDR3: TGTGCCAGCAGCCCTGGTAGGAATCTAGAGACCCAGTACTTC. Encoded protein: CASSPGRNLETQYF.

The rearrangement uses TRBV30 and TRBJ2-7, with a tentative D call TRBD1 (6 bases). The V end was cut by 2 bases, the J end by 1 base, with 21 bases between. The germline gives CDR1 GTSNPN, CDR2 SVGIG (reference sequence). The CDR3 sequence is 17 residues long. This CDR3 is CAWSFPVGKGDSYEQYF. CDR3 bases: TGTGCCTGGAGTTTTCCCGTTGGAAAGGGGGATTCCTACGAGCAGTACTTC.

The J gene is TRBJ1-2, the V gene TRBV6-1; maybe TRBD1 (5 bases). V lost 6 bases and J 3 bases, leaving 14 bases between the germline ends. Germline V gives CDR1 MNHNS, CDR2 SASEGT. This CDR3 has 14 residues. This CDR3 is CASRPGGLYYGYTF. CDR3 sequence (DNA): TGTGCCAGCAGGCCGGGGGGACTCTACTATGGCTACACCTTC.

The chain employs TRBV13 and TRBJ2-7, with TRBD2 as a possible D gene (5 bases). CDR3 length: 12 amino acids. Trimming shortened V by 2 bases and J by 7 bases, and 9 bases separated the two germline ends. Germline V gene data show CDR1 as PRHDT and CDR2 as FYEKMQ (reference sequence). CDR3 in amino acids: CASSLNKREQYF. DNA of the CDR3: TGTGCCAGCAGCTTAAACAAGCGGGAGCAGTACTTC.

The chain is built from TRBV28 and TRBJ1-5; D is unclear. V lost 8 bases to trimming and J lost 0 bases, with 2 bases between them. This CDR3 contains 11 residues. CDR1 MDHEN and CDR2 SYDVKM come from the germline V gene. The CDR3 loop is CASFSNQPQHF. The CDR3 nucleotides read TGTGCCAGCTTTAGCAATCAGCCCCAGCATTTT.

The rearrangement joins TRBV30 to TRBJ2-1; D is perhaps TRBD1 (6 bases). Germline CDR1 reads GTSNPN; CDR2 reads SVGIG (reference sequence). Deletions cut 4 bases from V and 2 bases from J, with 12 bases between. The CDR3 has 14 residues. CDR3 residues: CAWTRGRAYNEQFF. The CDR3 nucleotides are TGTGCCTGGACCAGGGGACGGGCCTACAATGAGCAGTTCTTC.

The chain has TRBV19 and TRBJ2-1; 9 bases align to TRBD2. Per germline, CDR1 LNHDA and CDR2 SQIVND (reference sequence). CDR3 length: 16 residues. V lost 6 bases and J lost 7; bases outside the gene matches: 13. Here the CDR3 reads CASRDSGTSRLNEQFF. The CDR3, as DNA: TGTGCCAGTAGGGACTCCGGGACTAGCAGATTAAATGAGCAGTTCTTC.

This chain links TRBV7-6 with TRBJ1-1, with a possible D match to TRBD1 (5 bases). The CDR3 is made up of 14 amino acids. The germline V gene has CDR1 SGHVS and CDR2 FNYEAQ. The V end was cut by 4 bases, the J end by 3 bases, with 12 bases between. The CDR3 region has the DNA TGTGCCAGCAGCTGGGGACGGGAGTACACTGAAGCTTTCTTT. Encoded protein: CASSWGREYTEAFF.

This clone was counted between two and nine times. The V call is TRBV28, the J call TRBJ1-5, with D hard to call. The ends were cut back, 3 bases at V and 2 bases at J, with 8 bases in the middle. The CDR3 is 14 amino acids. Per germline, CDR1 MDHEN and CDR2 SYDVKM. The CDR3 DNA sequence: TGTGCCAGCAGTTTGATAAAGGGCAATCAGCCCCAGCATTTT. It is translated as CASSLIKGNQPQHF.

The chain carries TRBV5-1 and TRBJ2-5; D possibly corresponds to TRBD2 (6 bases). CDR3 size: 15 residues. Germline CDR1 is SGHRS and CDR2 is YFSETQ. Between the trimmed V and J ends, which lost 0 bases and 3 bases, there was a span of 12 bases. The CDR3 nucleotides are TGCGCCAGCAGCTTGGAACATGGGAGGAAAGAGACCCAGTACTTC. Translating gives CASSLEHGRKETQYF.

The J gene is TRBJ1-2, the V gene TRBV19; 7 bases align to TRBD1. Germline CDR1 and CDR2: LNHDA and SQIVND (reference sequence). Unmatched junction bases numbered 14, after V lost 7 bases and J lost 6 bases. CDR3 size: 15 residues. The CDR3 sequence: CASTTTETGFNGYTF. The CDR3 DNA is TGTGCCAGTACCACGACGGAGACAGGGTTTAATGGCTACACCTTC.

The chain carries TRBV6-4 and TRBJ2-1, with a tentative D call TRBD2 (6 bases). The CDR3 consists of 16 residues. Germline V lookup: CDR1 MRHNA, CDR2 SNTAGT. Trimming took off 0 bases at V and 5 bases at J, with 14 bases between the two ends. As DNA, the CDR3 is TGTGCCAGCAGTGACTCAGGGGCTAGCGCTCACAATGAGCAGTTCTTC. Encoded protein: CASSDSGASAHNEQFF.

The chain has TRBV27 and TRBJ1-3; D not resolved. CDR1 is MNHEY, CDR2 SMNVEV, per germline (reference sequence). The CDR3 has 13 amino acids. The V and J ends lost 6 bases and 6 bases respectively, with 12 bases between them. The CDR3 DNA is TGTGCCAGCAGCCCCCCTGGAACAAACACCATATATTTT. Amino acid sequence: CASSPPGTNTIYF.

The chain employs TRBV28 and TRBJ2-7, with TRBD2 as a possible D gene (6 bases). Germline V gene lookup returns CDR1 MDHEN and CDR2 SYDVKM. The CDR3 has 14 amino acids. V was trimmed by 1 base and J by 5 bases, leaving 12 bases between them. Here the CDR3 reads CASSLSGGNHEQYF. The CDR3 nucleotides are TGTGCCAGCAGTTTATCTGGGGGGAACCACGAGCAGTACTTC. Full variable domain (missing parts from reference TRBV28 and TRBJ2-7): DVKVTQSSRYLVKRTGEKVFLECVQDMDHENMFWYRQDPGLGLRLIYFSYDVKMKEKGDIPEGYSVSREKKERFSLILESASTNQTSMYLCASSLSGGNHEQYFGPGTRLTVT.

This clone was counted a few times. V usage is TRBV30 and J usage is TRBJ2-7; 9 bases fit TRBD2. The germline V gene has CDR1 GTSNPN and CDR2 SVGIG (reference sequence). This CDR3 has 19 amino acids. V trimming: 0 bases; J trimming: 1 base; junction bases outside the gene matches: 16. The CDR3 nucleotides read TGTGCCTGGAGTGTAAGTTTTTTGAGTCCTAGCGGGGTGTCCTACGAGCAGTACTTC. Translating it yields CAWSVSFLSPSGVSYEQYF.

This clone was found a few times. The rearrangement joins TRBV2 to TRBJ2-1; TRBD1 is a possible D gene (5 bases). CDR3 length: 14 amino acids. V lost 7 bases, J lost 4 bases, and 14 bases lay in between. Germline-derived CDR1 and CDR2 are SNHLY and FYNNEI. The CDR3 here is CASTTTDSYNEQFF. CDR3 nucleotide sequence: TGTGCCAGCACCACTACCGACAGTTACAATGAGCAGTTCTTC.

The chain links TRBV9 to TRBJ2-5; D tentatively reads TRBD1 or TRBD2 (6 bases each). The CDR3 loop spans 14 amino acids. Trimming took off 4 bases at V and 5 bases at J, with 15 bases between the two ends. Germline CDR1 SGDLS, CDR2 YYNGEE. The CDR3 spells CASSTRGQGETQYF. CDR3 bases: TGTGCCAGCAGCACCCGGGGGCAGGGGGAGACCCAGTACTTC.